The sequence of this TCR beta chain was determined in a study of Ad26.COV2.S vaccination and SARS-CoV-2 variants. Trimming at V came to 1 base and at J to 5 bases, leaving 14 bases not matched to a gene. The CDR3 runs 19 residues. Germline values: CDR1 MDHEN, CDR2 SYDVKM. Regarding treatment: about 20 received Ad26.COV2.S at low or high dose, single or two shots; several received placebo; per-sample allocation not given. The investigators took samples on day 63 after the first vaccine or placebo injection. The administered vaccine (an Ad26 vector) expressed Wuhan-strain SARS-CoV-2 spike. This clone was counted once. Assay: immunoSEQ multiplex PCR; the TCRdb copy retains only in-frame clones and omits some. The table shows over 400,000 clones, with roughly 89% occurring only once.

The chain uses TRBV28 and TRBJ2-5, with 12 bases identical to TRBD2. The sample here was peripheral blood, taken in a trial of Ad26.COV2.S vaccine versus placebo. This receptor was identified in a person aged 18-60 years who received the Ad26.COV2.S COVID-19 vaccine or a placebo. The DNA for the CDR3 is TGTGCCAGCAGTTTATCTCGGACTAGCGGGGAGGGGATTCTTGAGACCCAGTACTTC. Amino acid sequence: CASSLSRTSGEGILETQYF.